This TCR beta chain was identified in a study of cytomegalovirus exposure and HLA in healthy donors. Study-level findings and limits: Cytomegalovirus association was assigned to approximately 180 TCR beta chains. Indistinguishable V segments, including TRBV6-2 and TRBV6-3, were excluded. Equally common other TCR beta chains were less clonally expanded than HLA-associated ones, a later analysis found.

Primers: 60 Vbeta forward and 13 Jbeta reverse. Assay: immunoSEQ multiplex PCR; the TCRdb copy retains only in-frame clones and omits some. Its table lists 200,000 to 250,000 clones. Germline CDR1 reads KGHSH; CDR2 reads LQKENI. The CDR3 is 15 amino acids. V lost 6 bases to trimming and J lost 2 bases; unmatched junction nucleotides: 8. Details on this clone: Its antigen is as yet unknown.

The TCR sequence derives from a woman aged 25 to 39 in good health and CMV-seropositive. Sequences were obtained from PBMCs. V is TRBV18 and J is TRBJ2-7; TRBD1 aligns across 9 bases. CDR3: CASSPTGGIPYEQYF. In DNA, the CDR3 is TGTGCCAGCTCTCCCACAGGGGGCATCCCCTACGAGCAGTACTTC.